The present entry profiles one T cell receptor (beta chain) with its context. In the PCR, 60 Vbeta and 13 Jbeta primers were used. Sequencing was performed with immunoSEQ multiplex PCR; in TCRdb, only in-frame clones are kept and a portion is missing. The sample shows approximately 130,000 clones, around 73% of them seen only once. This record comes from a study of cytomegalovirus exposure and HLA in healthy donors. CDR1 MNHEY and CDR2 SVGAGI come from the germline V gene. The CDR3 totals 15 residues. Between the trimmed V and J ends, which lost 5 bases and 3 bases, there was a span of 16 bases. Sequencing was done on a sample of PBMCs. The chain couples TRBV6-5 to TRBJ1-1, with D unclear. The receptor was isolated from a man aged 50 to 60 in good health and CMV-seronegative. CDR3 coding DNA: TGTGCCAGCAGTCCGCGAGCGTCGATCGACACTGAAGCTTTCTTT. Protein: CASSPRASIDTEAFF.